These T cell receptor beta chains were read from a single sample in a study of blood T cells in healthy people across ages. TCRdb reprocessed the 5' RACE reads via MiXCR and lists one record per CDR3 protein. The repertoire holds about 1.1 million distinct CDR3 sequences, with under 40% as singletons. Sequencing input: blood. These receptors came from a man younger than 30 in good health. The CDR3 runs from the conserved cysteine through the conserved F or W. A D gene is named only where the DNA matches it firmly. Clone size, where shown, is once, few, many, or a class for clones that have expanded.

J	D	size	V	DNA	CDR3
TRBJ2-1	-	-	TRBV6-6	TGTGCCAGCAGTTACTCCGGTGACAATGAGCAGTTCTTC	CASSYSGDNEQFF
TRBJ2-1	TRBD2	-	TRBV7-8	TGTGCCAGCAGCTTCCCCCGGGCTAGCGGAGACAATGAGCAGTTCTTC	CASSFPRASGDNEQFF
TRBJ1-4	TRBD1	few	TRBV25-1	TGTGCCAGCAGTAAACAGGGGGCTAATGAAAAACTGTTTTTT	CASSKQGANEKLFF
TRBJ2-7	-	few	TRBV20-1	TGCAGTGCTAGAGAGGCAGGGAATATATACGAGCAGTACTTC	CSAREAGNIYEQYF
TRBJ2-3	-	few	TRBV9	TGTGCCAGCAGCGTAAAGCAGGAGCTACTCACAGATACGCAGTATTTT	CASSVKQELLTDTQYF
TRBJ1-5	-	few	TRBV20-1	TGCAGTGCTAGCGAGGGATCGACTAATCAGCCCCAGCATTTT	CSASEGSTNQPQHF
TRBJ2-3	-	-	TRBV20-1	TGCAGGGGGGCGGGCACAGATACGCAGTATTTT	CRGAGTDTQYF
TRBJ1-6	-	once	TRBV6-2/TRBV6-3	TGTGCCAGCAGTAAAACAGGAAGCCAGCTCCACTTT	CASSKTGSQLHF
TRBJ2-3	-	-	TRBV4-3	TGCACCAGCAGCCAAGGACGTGCGGGGCGCGACACAGATACGCAGTATTTT	CTSSQGRAGRDTDTQYF
TRBJ2-3	TRBD2	few	TRBV29-1	TGCAGCGCGCAAACTAGCGCAAGTTCAGATACGCAGTATTTT	CSAQTSASSDTQYF
TRBJ2-1	-	-	TRBV5-1	TGCGCCAGCAGCCCAAACCCGGGACACCAAAATGAGCAGTTCTTC	CASSPNPGHQNEQFF
TRBJ2-3	TRBD2	-	TRBV12-3/TRBV12-4	TGTGCCAGCAGCAGTCCCAAGGGAGTGGGAGGGCCCCGTAGCACAGATACGCAGTATTTT	CASSSPKGVGGPRSTDTQYF
TRBJ1-2	-	few	TRBV25-1	TGTGCCAGCAGTCCGAGGGGCCGACAGGCTACCAACTATGGCTACACCTTC	CASSPRGRQATNYGYTF
TRBJ2-3	TRBD2	-	TRBV6-6	TGTGCCAGCAGTTCGAGCGGGGGGTTGGATACGCAGTATTTT	CASSSSGGLDTQYF
TRBJ2-3	TRBD2	-	TRBV3-1	TGTGCCAGCAGCCAAGATTGGCGGGGGGCAGATACGCAGTATTTT	CASSQDWRGADTQYF
TRBJ1-1	-	-	TRBV4-1	TGCGCCAGCAGCCAATTCACAGGGTGGACTGAAGCTTTCTTT	CASSQFTGWTEAFF
TRBJ2-3	-	-	TRBV6-5	TGTGCCAGCAGTTACTCGCTGGGAGATACGCAGTATTTT	CASSYSLGDTQYF
TRBJ2-4	-	-	TRBV5-1	TGCGCCAGCAGCTTAGAGGATCGGGAAAACATTCAGTACTTC	CASSLEDRENIQYF
TRBJ1-1	-	-	TRBV6-5	TGTGCCAGCAGTTACTCTTACGGAAAAGAAGCTTTCTTT	CASSYSYGKEAFF
TRBJ2-5	TRBD1	few	TRBV28	TGTGCCAGCAGTTTATGGTTGCGACAGGGCCAGGAGACCCAGTACTTC	CASSLWLRQGQETQYF